Below are 8 T cell receptor beta chains sequenced from a single sample in a study of shared clonotypes between healthy human individuals (TCRdb year 2020). CD8 naive samples were CD45RO-negative cells positively selected for CCR7, giving a CD45RA+CCR7+ population that excluded TemRA cells. The library was made by the immunoSEQ multiplex PCR assay. The table comes from immuneACCESS by way of TCRdb, which keeps in-frame sequences with V and J called. Part of the clones is missing from these tables; in studies checked, under half for an unresolved V gene and the rest for unknown reasons. The sample data list around 2,100,000 clones, and less than 95% of these were observed just once. The top ten constitute under 1.5% of the sample. Source material: naive CD8+ T cells sorted from blood. What this sample's cell subset or site label stands for: CD45RA+CCR7+. The receptors were sampled from a man younger than 35 in good health.

The chain has TRBV21-1 and TRBJ2-7. TRBV21-1 is termed a pseudogene. The CDR3 contains 11 residues. CDR3 nucleotides: TGTGCCAGCATGAAAAGCTACGAGCAGTACTTC. Translating gives CASMKSYEQYF.

The CDR3 sequence is CAWSAGTGVEAFF. The CDR3 DNA is TGTGCCTGGAGTGCCGGGACAGGGGTAGAAGCTTTCTTT. This chain links TRBV30 with TRBJ1-1; 10 nucleotides line up with TRBD1. V was clipped by 1 base and J by 8 bases; unmatched bases: 4. This CDR3 is 13 amino acids long. CDR1 and CDR2 (germline): GTSNPN, SVGIG (reference sequence).

This clone is a singleton in its sample. V gene TRBV5-1 combines with J gene TRBJ2-3; D perhaps matches TRBD2 (7 bases). V was clipped by 1 base and J by 3 bases, with 12 bases between them. CDR3 size: 15 residues. The germline gives CDR1 SGHRS, CDR2 YFSETQ. The DNA for the CDR3 is TGCGCCAGCAGCTTGCGTGGGGGGGCGACAGATACGCAGTATTTT. Protein sequence: CASSLRGGATDTQYF.

This clone appeared once. The genes are TRBV5-1 and TRBJ2-5, with D tentatively TRBD2 (7 bases). This CDR3 has 16 amino acids. Trimming removed 0 bases at V and 1 base at J, with 13 bases between. CDR1 and CDR2 from the germline V gene are SGHRS and YFSETQ. DNA for the CDR3: TGCGCCAGCAGCTTGGAGTGGGGGGGCCCCCAAGAGACCCAGTACTTC. Translation: CASSLEWGGPQETQYF. Supplemented by reference TRBV5-1 and TRBJ2-5, the full variable domain reads KAGVTQTPRYLIKTRGQQVTLSCSPISGHRSVSWYQQTPGQGLQFLFEYFSETQRNKGNFPGRFSGRQFSNSRSEMNVSTLELGDSALYLCASSLEWGGPQETQYFGPGTRLLVL.

To note about this clone: The sample carries other DNA sequences with the same CDR3. CDR3 protein: CASSLEGIPYEQYF. As DNA, the CDR3 is TGCGCCAGCAGCTTAGAAGGAATTCCCTACGAGCAGTACTTC. This rearrangement joins TRBV5-1 to TRBJ2-7; no reliable D call. Germline assignment: CDR1 SGHRS and CDR2 YFSETQ. The CDR3 is 14 amino acids. V lost 2 bases and J lost 2, with 11 bases in between.

J is TRBJ2-1 and V is TRBV7-3, with D unresolved. In germline, CDR1 is SGHTA, CDR2 FQGTGA. Trimming left V 5 bases short and J 0 bases short, with 11 bases between. The CDR3 runs to 15 residues. CDR3 sequence: CASSPGLSSYNEQFF. DNA of the CDR3: TGTGCCAGCAGCCCTGGGTTGAGCTCCTACAATGAGCAGTTCTTC.

The sample holds one count of this clone. The chain carries TRBV10-2 and TRBJ2-1; D is perhaps TRBD2 (6 bases). Germline assignment: CDR1 WSHSY and CDR2 SAAADI. V gave up 9 bases and J gave up 1 base, with 13 bases separating them. This CDR3 spans 14 amino acids. Here the CDR3 DNA reads TGCGCCAGTCAACTAGCCAAATCCTACAATGAGCAGTTCTTC. Its protein is CASQLAKSYNEQFF.

The gene calls are TRBV12-5 and TRBJ2-1; maybe TRBD1 (5 bases). Trimming took 2 bases from V and 16 from J, leaving 15 bases between them. Germline V gene lookup returns CDR1 LGHNT and CDR2 FRNRAP. The CDR3 covers 12 residues. This chain's CDR3 is CASGLPGIGYFF. For the CDR3, the DNA is TGTGCTAGTGGTTTGCCAGGGATAGGTTACTTCTTC.